This T cell receptor (beta chain) was recorded in a study of OX40 agonist ivuxolimab in advanced cancers. The assay was immunoSEQ multiplex PCR, and TCRdb's table has in-frame clones only and misses some. The sample has under 50,000 clones; over 80% are singletons. The sample in question was CD4+ or CD8+ T cells sorted from blood, obtained in a trial of the OX40 agonist ivuxolimab. The receptor's source is an adult with an advanced solid tumor such as melanoma, head and neck, liver or kidney cancer.

CDR3 DNA sequence: TGTGCCAGCAGCTTGGTAGGGTACCAAGAGACCCAGTACTTC. This encodes CASSLVGYQETQYF. The chain uses TRBV5-4 and TRBJ2-5; D is ambiguous. Trimming pared 0 bases from V and 0 bases from J, leaving 6 bases between. The CDR3 runs to 14 residues. Per the germline V gene, CDR1 is SGHNT and CDR2 is YYREEE (reference sequence).